A selection of T cell receptor beta chains follows, all from one sample in a study of blood T cells in healthy people across ages. TCRdb redid the calling of the 5' RACE reads with MiXCR, one entry per CDR3 protein. Found here are over 950,000 distinct CDR3 sequences, 35% to 40% of them singletons; the top ten hold around 12%. Specimen: blood. The source is a man in his late teens or twenties in good health. The CDR3 runs from the conserved cysteine through the conserved F or W. D genes are given only for firm matches. Part of the rows lack a size; the others show once, few, many or a class for expanded clones.

V	size	J	D	CDR3	DNA
TRBV20-1	few	TRBJ1-2	NA	CSARDPLRGVGYTF	TGCAGTGCTAGAGATCCCCTACGGGGTGTCGGCTACACCTTC
TRBV4-1	once	TRBJ1-5	NA	CASSKDLYSHNQPQHF	TGCGCCAGCAGCAAAGACTTATACAGCCACAATCAGCCCCAGCATTTT
TRBV6-5	NA	TRBJ2-2	NA	CASSYGTAFGELFF	TGTGCCAGCAGTTACGGGACCGCGTTCGGGGAGCTGTTTTTT
TRBV12-3/TRBV12-4	NA	TRBJ1-3	NA	CASSLGPPGTIYF	TGTGCCAGCAGTCTCGGACCGCCGGGGACCATATATTTT
TRBV20-1	few	TRBJ1-4	TRBD1	CSARGTGGGDEKLFF	TGCAGTGCTAGAGGGACAGGGGGCGGTGATGAAAAACTGTTTTTT
TRBV13	NA	TRBJ2-7	NA	CASSFSETETYEQYF	TGTGCCAGCAGCTTCTCCGAGACGGAAACCTACGAGCAGTACTTC
TRBV11-2	few	TRBJ2-5	NA	CASSPTGFRQETQYF	TGTGCCAGCAGCCCAACAGGGTTCCGACAAGAGACCCAGTACTTC
TRBV3-1	few	TRBJ2-3	TRBD2	CASSSTRGSTDTQYF	TGTGCCAGCAGCTCTACGCGGGGGAGCACAGATACGCAGTATTTT
TRBV6-5	few	TRBJ1-5	NA	CASSFGSLQPQHF	TGTGCCAGCAGTTTTGGCAGTTTGCAGCCCCAGCATTTT
TRBV20-1	NA	TRBJ2-1	NA	CSARGLKLNNEQFF	TGCAGTGCTAGAGGTCTGAAACTGAACAATGAGCAGTTCTTC
TRBV6-2/TRBV6-3	NA	TRBJ1-5	NA	CASSYSKGGPQPQHF	TGTGCCAGCAGTTACTCGAAGGGGGGTCCACAGCCCCAGCATTTT
TRBV20-1	NA	TRBJ2-2	TRBD2	CSASSGTRTGELFF	TGCAGTGCTAGCTCCGGGACTAGGACCGGGGAGCTGTTTTTT
TRBV7-2	NA	TRBJ2-3	NA	CASSLDLHRTDTQYF	TGTGCCAGCAGCTTAGACCTACATCGCACAGATACGCAGTATTTT
TRBV20-1	NA	TRBJ1-2	NA	CSAPGPPLYGYTF	TGCAGTGCCCCAGGTCCCCCACTCTATGGCTACACCTTC
TRBV20-1	once	TRBJ2-2	TRBD1	CSAKTGGSTGELFF	TGCAGTGCCAAGACAGGGGGTTCAACCGGGGAGCTGTTTTTT
TRBV3-1	NA	TRBJ2-1	TRBD1	CASSSLFRTGGRSSYNEQFF	TGTGCCAGCAGCTCGCTTTTTAGGACAGGGGGCCGAAGCTCCTACAATGAGCAGTTCTTC
TRBV12-3/TRBV12-4	NA	TRBJ2-3	NA	CASTVRADTQYF	TGTGCCAGCACCGTTCGGGCAGATACGCAGTATTTT
TRBV5-1	few	TRBJ1-1	NA	CASSLRTGGAEAFF	TGCGCCAGCAGCTTGCGCACAGGCGGTGCTGAAGCTTTCTTT
TRBV12-3/TRBV12-4	NA	TRBJ2-2	NA	CASGYGLNTGELFF	TGTGCCAGCGGGTATGGCCTTAACACCGGGGAGCTGTTTTTT
TRBV6-2/TRBV6-3	NA	TRBJ1-2	NA	CASSYLQGLYGYTF	TGTGCCAGCAGTTACCTACAGGGCCTCTATGGCTACACCTTC
TRBV7-2	NA	TRBJ1-5	NA	CASSLADRLNQPQHF	TGTGCCAGCAGCTTGGCCGACAGACTCAATCAGCCCCAGCATTTT
TRBV7-9	few	TRBJ1-1	NA	CASSLGDGPLTFF	TGTGCCAGCAGCTTAGGGGATGGACCGTTGACTTTCTTT
TRBV6-1	NA	TRBJ1-2	TRBD1	CASQKPSGQGYGYTF	TGTGCCAGCCAGAAGCCTTCGGGACAGGGCTATGGCTACACCTTC
TRBV20-1	NA	TRBJ1-1	NA	CSARDTGGNTEAFF	TGCAGTGCTAGAGACACAGGTGGGAACACTGAAGCTTTCTTT
TRBV30	NA	TRBJ2-4	NA	CAWSVQSGKNIQYF	TGTGCCTGGAGTGTACAGTCAGGGAAAAACATTCAGTACTTC
TRBV28	NA	TRBJ2-1	TRBD2	CASSLGRGKREQFF	TGTGCCAGCAGTTTGGGGCGGGGGAAACGTGAGCAGTTCTTC
TRBV7-2	NA	TRBJ2-3	NA	CASSLVPPGLGDTQYF	TGTGCCAGCAGCTTAGTCCCCCCGGGACTTGGAGATACGCAGTATTTT
TRBV4-2	few	TRBJ2-3	TRBD2	CASSQGLAGSPSTDTQYF	TGTGCCAGCAGCCAGGGACTAGCGGGGAGCCCTAGCACAGATACGCAGTATTTT
TRBV20-1	NA	TRBJ2-7	TRBD1	CSARSFGTGGLDEQYF	TGCAGTGCTAGATCCTTCGGGACAGGGGGCTTGGATGAGCAGTACTTC
TRBV27	NA	TRBJ2-5	NA	CASSADGRGETQYF	TGTGCCAGCAGCGCTGACGGGAGAGGGGAGACCCAGTACTTC
TRBV7-3	few	TRBJ2-1	NA	CASSLSRGNFNEQFF	TGTGCCAGCAGCTTAAGCAGGGGAAATTTCAATGAGCAGTTCTTC
TRBV12-3/TRBV12-4	many	TRBJ2-1	NA	CASTTRAGNEFF	TGTGCCAGCACCACTCGGGCGGGGAATGAGTTCTTC
TRBV25-1	NA	TRBJ1-1	TRBD1	CASSQNRGTDTEAFF	TGTGCCAGCAGCCAGAACAGGGGAACAGACACTGAAGCTTTCTTT
TRBV7-9	NA	TRBJ1-2	NA	CASSRTMNYGYTF	TGTGCCAGCAGCAGGACTATGAACTATGGCTACACCTTC
TRBV7-9	NA	TRBJ2-1	TRBD1	CASSLWDSVPSEQFF	TGTGCCAGCAGCTTGTGGGACAGTGTACCATCAGAGCAGTTCTTC
TRBV5-1	few	TRBJ1-1	TRBD1	CASTPRGGVDAFF	TGCGCCAGCACTCCGAGAGGGGGCGTGGATGCTTTCTTT
TRBV4-2	NA	TRBJ2-1	NA	CASSQERGIGQFF	TGTGCCAGCAGCCAAGAACGGGGAATTGGGCAGTTCTTC
TRBV25-1	NA	TRBJ1-5	TRBD1	CASSEAGTGTWRQPQHF	TGTGCCAGCAGTGAGGCCGGGACAGGGACATGGAGACAGCCCCAGCATTTT
TRBV6-6	NA	TRBJ2-3	NA	CASSLPQDTQYF	TGTGCCAGCAGTTTGCCTCAGGATACGCAGTATTTT
TRBV20-1	NA	TRBJ1-1	NA	CSASSQRPANTEAFF	TGCAGTGCTAGCTCACAGCGCCCTGCGAACACTGAAGCTTTCTTT
TRBV10-3	few	TRBJ1-2	NA	CAISGGYGYTF	TGTGCCATCAGTGGGGGCTATGGCTACACCTTC
TRBV3-1	NA	TRBJ2-4	TRBD2	CASSRTSAFGNIQYF	TGTGCCAGCAGCCGGACTAGTGCGTTTGGAAACATTCAGTACTTC
TRBV9	few	TRBJ2-3	NA	CASSVGGTGTQYF	TGTGCCAGCAGCGTAGGCGGCACAGGTACGCAGTATTTT